This TCR beta chain was recorded in a study of blood T cell repertoires in COVID-19. Germline loops: CDR1 SGHVS, CDR2 FQNEAQ. CDR3 length: 15 amino acids. With V trimmed by 4 bases and J by 3 bases, 4 bases remained unmatched. In the authors' methods: Amplification of reference gene primers provided the estimated nucleated cell counts. Method: immunoSEQ multiplex PCR; TCRdb's copy keeps in-frame clones and lacks some. The V and J calls and clone size come from that table; D and trimming were worked out from the DNA. The data show approximately 53,000 clones, 82% seen once. This TCR derives from a woman in her fifties or sixties with acute or convalescent COVID-19. The rearrangement uses TRBV7-8 and TRBJ2-5, with TRBD2 matching 11 bases. The sequencing input was peripheral blood. The CDR3 sequence is CASSWTSGREETQYF. CDR3 DNA: TGTGCCAGCAGCTGGACTAGCGGGCGTGAAGAGACCCAGTACTTC.